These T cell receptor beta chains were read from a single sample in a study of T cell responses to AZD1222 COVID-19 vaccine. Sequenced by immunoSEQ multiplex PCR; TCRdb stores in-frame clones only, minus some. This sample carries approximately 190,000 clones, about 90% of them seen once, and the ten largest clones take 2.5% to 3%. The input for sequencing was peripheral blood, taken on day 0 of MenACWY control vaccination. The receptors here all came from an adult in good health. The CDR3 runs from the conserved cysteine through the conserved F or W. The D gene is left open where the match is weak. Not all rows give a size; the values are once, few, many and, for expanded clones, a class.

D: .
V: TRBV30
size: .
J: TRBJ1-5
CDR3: CAWSGGKDQPQHF
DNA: TGTGCCTGGAGTGGGGGGAAGGATCAGCCCCAGCATTTT

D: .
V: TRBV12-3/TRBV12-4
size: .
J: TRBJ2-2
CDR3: CASSLEGGELFF
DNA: TGTGCCAGCAGTCTCGAGGGTGGGGAGCTGTTTTTT

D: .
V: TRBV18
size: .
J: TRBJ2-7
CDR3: CASSPETGSYEQYF
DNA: TGTGCCAGCTCACCTGAGACAGGCTCCTACGAGCAGTACTTC

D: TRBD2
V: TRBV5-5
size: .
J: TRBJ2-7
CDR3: CASSSALSGGTRPHEQYF
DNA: TGTGCCAGCAGCTCGGCCCTCTCGGGAGGAACCCGGCCCCACGAGCAGTACTTC

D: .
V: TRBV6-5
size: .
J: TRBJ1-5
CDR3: CASQGSNQPQHF
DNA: TGTGCCAGCCAAGGGAGCAATCAGCCCCAGCATTTT

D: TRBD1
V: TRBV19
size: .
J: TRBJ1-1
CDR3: CASSISRGLAFF
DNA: TGTGCCAGTAGTATATCCAGGGGGCTAGCTTTCTTT

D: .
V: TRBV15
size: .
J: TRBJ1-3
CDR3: CATSRDRGYGNTIYF
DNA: TGTGCCACCAGCAGAGATCGGGGATATGGAAACACCATATATTTT

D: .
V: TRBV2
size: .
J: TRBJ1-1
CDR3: CASSGGGRKTAEAFF
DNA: TGTGCCAGCAGTGGGGGAGGGAGGAAGACTGCTGAAGCTTTCTTT

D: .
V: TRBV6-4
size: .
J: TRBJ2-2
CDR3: CASSDSGSGPNRELFF
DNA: TGTGCCAGCAGTGACTCGGGAAGCGGGCCCAACCGGGAGCTGTTTTTT

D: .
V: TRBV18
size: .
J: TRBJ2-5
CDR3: CASSPDGPGTTQYF
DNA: TGTGCCAGCTCACCCGACGGACCGGGAACGACCCAGTACTTC

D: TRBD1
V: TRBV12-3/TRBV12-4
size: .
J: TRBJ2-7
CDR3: CASRRTGPGEQYF
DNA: TGTGCCAGCAGAAGGACAGGGCCTGGCGAGCAGTACTTC

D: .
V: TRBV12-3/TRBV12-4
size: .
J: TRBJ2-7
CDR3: CASSYVFYEQYF
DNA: TGTGCCAGCAGTTACGTATTCTACGAGCAGTACTTC

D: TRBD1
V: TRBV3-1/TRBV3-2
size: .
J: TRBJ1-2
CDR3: CASSARDRGNYGYTF
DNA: TGTGCCAGCAGCGCAAGGGACAGGGGGAACTATGGCTACACCTTC

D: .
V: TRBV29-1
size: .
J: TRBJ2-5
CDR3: CSVDPPEHQETQYF
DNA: TGCAGCGTTGATCCCCCGGAGCACCAAGAGACCCAGTACTTC

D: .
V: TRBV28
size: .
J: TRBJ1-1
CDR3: CASSFEGGTEAFF
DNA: TGTGCCAGCAGTTTTGAGGGGGGCACTGAAGCTTTCTTT

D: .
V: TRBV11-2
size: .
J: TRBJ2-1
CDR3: CASSSLQDNEQFF
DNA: TGTGCCAGCAGCTCCCTACAAGACAATGAGCAGTTCTTC

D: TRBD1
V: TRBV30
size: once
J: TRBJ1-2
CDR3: CASAGGNYGYTF
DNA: TGTGCCTCGGCAGGGGGTAACTATGGCTACACCTTC

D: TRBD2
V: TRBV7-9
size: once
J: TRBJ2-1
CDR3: CASSLSGSIHEQFF
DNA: TGTGCCAGCAGCTTGAGCGGGAGTATACATGAGCAGTTCTTC

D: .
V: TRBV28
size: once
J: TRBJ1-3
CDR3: CASSLPRSSSGNTIYF
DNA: TGTGCCAGCAGTTTGCCTCGTTCCTCCTCTGGAAACACCATATATTTT

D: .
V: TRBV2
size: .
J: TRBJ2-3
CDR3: CASSVAGTDTQYF
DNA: TGTGCCAGCAGTGTCGCAGGCACAGATACGCAGTATTTT

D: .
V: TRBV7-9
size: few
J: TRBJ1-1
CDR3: CASFKLDTEAFF
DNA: TGTGCCAGCTTTAAGTTGGACACTGAAGCTTTCTTT

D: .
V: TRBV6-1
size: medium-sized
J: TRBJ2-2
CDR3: CASSEGQDGSGELFF
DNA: TGTGCCAGCAGTGAGGGTCAAGATGGGTCCGGGGAGCTGTTTTTT

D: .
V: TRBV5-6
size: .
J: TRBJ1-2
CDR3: CASSPDRYGYTF
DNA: TGTGCCAGCAGCCCGGACCGCTATGGCTACACCTTC

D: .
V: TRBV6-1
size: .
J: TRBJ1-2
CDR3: CASSEHQSGGYTF
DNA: TGTGCCAGCAGTGAACACCAATCTGGTGGCTACACCTTC

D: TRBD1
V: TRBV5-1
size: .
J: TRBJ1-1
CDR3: CASSFQGDTEAFF
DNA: TGCGCCAGCAGCTTCCAGGGGGACACTGAAGCTTTCTTT

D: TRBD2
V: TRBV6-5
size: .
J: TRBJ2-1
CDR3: CASKRLASNEQFF
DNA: TGTGCCAGCAAAAGACTAGCGTCTAATGAGCAGTTCTTC

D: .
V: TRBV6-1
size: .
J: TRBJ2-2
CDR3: CASSAGAAGELFF
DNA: TGTGCCAGCAGTGCAGGGGCGGCCGGGGAGCTGTTTTTT

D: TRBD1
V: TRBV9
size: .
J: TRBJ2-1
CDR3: CASSVGDRGYNEQFF
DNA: TGTGCCAGCAGCGTGGGGGACAGGGGATACAATGAGCAGTTCTTC